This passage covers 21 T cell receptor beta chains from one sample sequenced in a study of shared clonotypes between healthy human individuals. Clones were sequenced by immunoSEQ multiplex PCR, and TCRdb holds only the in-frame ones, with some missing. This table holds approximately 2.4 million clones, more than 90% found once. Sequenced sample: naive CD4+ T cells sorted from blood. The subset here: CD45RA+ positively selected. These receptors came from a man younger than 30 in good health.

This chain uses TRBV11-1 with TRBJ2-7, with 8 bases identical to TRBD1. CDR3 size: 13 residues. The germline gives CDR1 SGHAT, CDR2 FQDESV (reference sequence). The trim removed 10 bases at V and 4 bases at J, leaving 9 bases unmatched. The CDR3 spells CATRSDRDYEQYF. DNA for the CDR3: TGTGCCACCAGGTCGGACAGGGATTACGAGCAGTACTTC.

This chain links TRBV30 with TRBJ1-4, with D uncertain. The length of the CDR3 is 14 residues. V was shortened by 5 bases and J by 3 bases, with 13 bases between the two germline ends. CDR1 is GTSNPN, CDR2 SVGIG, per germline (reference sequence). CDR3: CAWDVGLANEKLFF. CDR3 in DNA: TGTGCCTGGGACGTGGGATTAGCTAATGAAAAACTGTTTTTT.

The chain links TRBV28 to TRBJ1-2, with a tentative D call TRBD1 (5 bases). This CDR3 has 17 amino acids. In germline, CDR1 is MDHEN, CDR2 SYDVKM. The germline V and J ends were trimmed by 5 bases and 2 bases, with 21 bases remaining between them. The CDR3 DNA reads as TGTGCCAGCAGTCCCAGCTTGGGACGGCAGAAAAACTATGGCTACACCTTC. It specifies CASSPSLGRQKNYGYTF.

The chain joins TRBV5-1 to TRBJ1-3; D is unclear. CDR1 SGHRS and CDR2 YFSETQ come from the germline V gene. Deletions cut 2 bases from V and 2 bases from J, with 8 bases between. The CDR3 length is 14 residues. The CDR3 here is CASSFSTPGNTIYF. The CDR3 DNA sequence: TGCGCCAGCAGCTTTAGCACACCTGGAAACACCATATATTTT.

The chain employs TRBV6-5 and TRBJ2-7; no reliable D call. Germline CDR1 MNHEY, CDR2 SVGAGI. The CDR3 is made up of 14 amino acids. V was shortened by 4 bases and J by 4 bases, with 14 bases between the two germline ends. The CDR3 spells CASSSYWVGYEQYF. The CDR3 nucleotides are TGTGCCAGCAGTTCTTACTGGGTTGGGTACGAGCAGTACTTC.

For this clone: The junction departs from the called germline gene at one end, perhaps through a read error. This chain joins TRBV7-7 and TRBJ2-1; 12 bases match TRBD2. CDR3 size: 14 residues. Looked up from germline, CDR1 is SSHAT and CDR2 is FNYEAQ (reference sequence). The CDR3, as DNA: TGTGCTAGCAGTCGGACTAGCGGGGCTGGGGAGCAGTTCTTC. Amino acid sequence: CASSRTSGAGEQFF.

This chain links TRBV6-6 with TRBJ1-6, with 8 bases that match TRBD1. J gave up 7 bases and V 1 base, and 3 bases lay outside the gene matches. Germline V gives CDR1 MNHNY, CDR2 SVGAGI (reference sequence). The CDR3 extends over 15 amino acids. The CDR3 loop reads CASSYFQGANSPLHF. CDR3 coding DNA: TGTGCCAGCAGTTACTTTCAGGGGGCGAATTCACCCCTCCACTTT.

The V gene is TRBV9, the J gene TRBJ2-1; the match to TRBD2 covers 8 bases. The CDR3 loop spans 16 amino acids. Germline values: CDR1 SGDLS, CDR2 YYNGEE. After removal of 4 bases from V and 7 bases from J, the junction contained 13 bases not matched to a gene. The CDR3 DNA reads TGTGCCAGCAGCAACACCTGGGCGGGGGGCAGAAATGAGCAGTTCTTC. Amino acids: CASSNTWAGGRNEQFF.

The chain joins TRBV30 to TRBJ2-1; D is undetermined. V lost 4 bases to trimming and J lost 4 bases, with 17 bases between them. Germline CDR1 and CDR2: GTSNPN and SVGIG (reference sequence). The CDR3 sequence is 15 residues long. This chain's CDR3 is CAWTALGGEYNEQFF. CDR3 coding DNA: TGTGCCTGGACCGCCCTGGGCGGTGAATACAATGAGCAGTTCTTC.

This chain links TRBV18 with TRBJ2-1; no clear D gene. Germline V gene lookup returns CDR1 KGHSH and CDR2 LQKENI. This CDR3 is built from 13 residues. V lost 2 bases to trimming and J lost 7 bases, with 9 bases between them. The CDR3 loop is CASSPDALNEQFF. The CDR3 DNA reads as TGTGCCAGCTCACCAGACGCTTTGAATGAGCAGTTCTTC.

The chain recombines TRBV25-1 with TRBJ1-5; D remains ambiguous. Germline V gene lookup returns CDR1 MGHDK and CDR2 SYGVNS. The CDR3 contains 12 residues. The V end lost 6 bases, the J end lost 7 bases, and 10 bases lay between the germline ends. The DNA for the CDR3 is TGTGCCAGCAGCCTAACCGGGCAGCCCCAGCATTTT. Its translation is CASSLTGQPQHF.

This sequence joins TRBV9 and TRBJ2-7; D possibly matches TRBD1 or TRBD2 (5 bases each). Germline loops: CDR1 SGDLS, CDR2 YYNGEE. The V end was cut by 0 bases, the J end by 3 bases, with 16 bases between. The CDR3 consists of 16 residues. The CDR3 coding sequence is TGTGCCAGCAGCGTAGACCCGTTGGGGGACCTCTACGAGCAGTACTTC. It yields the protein CASSVDPLGDLYEQYF.

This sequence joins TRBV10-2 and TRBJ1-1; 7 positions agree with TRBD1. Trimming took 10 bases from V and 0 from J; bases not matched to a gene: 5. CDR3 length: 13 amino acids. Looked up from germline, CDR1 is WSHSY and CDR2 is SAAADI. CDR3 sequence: CATSGGVNTEAFF. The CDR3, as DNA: TGCGCCACCTCAGGGGGTGTGAACACTGAAGCTTTCTTT.

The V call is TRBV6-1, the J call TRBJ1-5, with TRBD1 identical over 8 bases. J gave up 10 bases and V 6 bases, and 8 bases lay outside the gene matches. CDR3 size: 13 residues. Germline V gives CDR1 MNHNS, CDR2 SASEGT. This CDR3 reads CASSATGDIPQHF. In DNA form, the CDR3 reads TGTGCCAGCAGCGCGACAGGGGATATCCCCCAGCATTTT.

The CDR3 nucleotides are TGTGCCAGCAGTCCGGGGTCTAGGGAAAAACTGTTTTTT. It yields the protein CASSPGSREKLFF. This chain links TRBV11-2 with TRBJ1-4, with D unresolved. The ends were cut back, 6 bases at V and 8 bases at J, with 13 bases in the middle. The germline V gene has CDR1 SGHAT and CDR2 FQNNGV. The CDR3 has 13 residues.

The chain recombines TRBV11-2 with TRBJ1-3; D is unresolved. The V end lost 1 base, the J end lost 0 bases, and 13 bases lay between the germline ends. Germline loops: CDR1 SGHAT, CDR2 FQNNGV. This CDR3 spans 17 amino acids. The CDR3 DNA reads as TGTGCCAGCAGCTTAGTGGCAGGAACCCACTCTGGAAACACCATATATTTT. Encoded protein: CASSLVAGTHSGNTIYF. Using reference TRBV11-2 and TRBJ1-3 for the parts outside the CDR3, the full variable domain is EAGVAQSPRYKIIEKRQSVAFWCNPISGHATLYWYQQILGQGPKLLIQFQNNGVVDDSQLPKDRFSAERLKGVDSTLKIQPAKLEDSAVYLCASSLVAGTHSGNTIYFGEGSWLTVV.

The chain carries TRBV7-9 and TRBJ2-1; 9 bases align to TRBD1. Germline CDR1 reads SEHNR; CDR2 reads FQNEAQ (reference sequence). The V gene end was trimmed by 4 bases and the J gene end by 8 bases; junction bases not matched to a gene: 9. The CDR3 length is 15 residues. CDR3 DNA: TGTGCCAGCAGCTCCCACAGGGGGCGCGGGGATGAGCAGTTCTTC. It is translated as CASSSHRGRGDEQFF.

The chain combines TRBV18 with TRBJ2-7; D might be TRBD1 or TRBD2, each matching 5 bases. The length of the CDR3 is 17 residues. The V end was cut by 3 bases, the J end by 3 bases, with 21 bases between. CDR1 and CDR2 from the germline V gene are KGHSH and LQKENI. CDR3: CASSPSGDGAEDYEQYF. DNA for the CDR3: TGTGCCAGCTCACCGTCCGGGGATGGGGCGGAGGACTACGAGCAGTACTTC.

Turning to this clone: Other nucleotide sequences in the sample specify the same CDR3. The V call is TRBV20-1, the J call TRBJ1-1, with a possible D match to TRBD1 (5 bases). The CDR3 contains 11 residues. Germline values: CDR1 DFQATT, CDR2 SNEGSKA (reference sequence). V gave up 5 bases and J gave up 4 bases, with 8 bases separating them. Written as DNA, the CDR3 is TGCAGTGCTCCTAGGGGCACTGAAGCTTTCTTT. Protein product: CSAPRGTEAFF.

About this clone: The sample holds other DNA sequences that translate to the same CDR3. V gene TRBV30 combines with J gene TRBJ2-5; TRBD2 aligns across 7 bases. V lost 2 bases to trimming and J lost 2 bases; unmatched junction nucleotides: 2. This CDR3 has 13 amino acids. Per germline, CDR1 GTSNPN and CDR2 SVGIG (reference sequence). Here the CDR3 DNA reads TGTGCCTGGAGTTTGGGACTACAAGAGACCCAGTACTTC. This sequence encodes CAWSLGLQETQYF.

The chain's CDR3 is CAVTTGKNTGELFF. DNA of the CDR3: TGTGCCGTAACTACCGGGAAGAACACCGGGGAGCTGTTTTTT. The chain has TRBV7-9 and TRBJ2-2, with D possibly TRBD2 on 5 matching bases. Deletions cut 11 bases from V and 1 base from J, with 14 bases between. This CDR3 has 14 residues. Germline CDR1 reads SEHNR; CDR2 reads FQNEAQ (reference sequence).